This T cell receptor (beta chain) was obtained from a study of shared clonotypes between healthy human individuals. Study details: CD8 memory received one plate per donor, CD8 naive two, CD4 memory three and CD4 naive three. Overall study results and limits: In contrast to clonotypes shared by all four donors, non-shared clonotypes had lower generation probabilities.

V was cut by 3 bases and J by 1 base, with 12 bases left in between. This CDR3 has 15 residues. Germline V gene sequence: CDR1 GTSNPN, CDR2 SVGIG (reference sequence). Terminally differentiated effector memory CD45RA+ cells were left out of the naive CD8 fraction, which was CD45RO-negative and positively selected for CCR7. The deep-level immunoSEQ assay was used. The DNA input per sorted-subset replicate PCR was approximately 210 ng, corresponding to some 30,000 T cell genomes. The protocol was immunoSEQ multiplex PCR, while the TCRdb copy is restricted to in-frame clones and leaves out a portion. This sample has roughly 2 million clones, with approximately 94% found just once. As concerns this clone: The antigen remains unidentified.

Material: naive CD8+ T cells sorted from blood. This TCR was sampled from a man aged 18 to 35 in good health. The chain is built from TRBV30 and TRBJ2-2; D perhaps matches TRBD1 (5 bases). CDR3: CAWRLTEQNTGELFF. In DNA, the CDR3 is TGTGCCTGGAGATTGACAGAACAGAACACCGGGGAGCTGTTTTTT.